One sample yielded the 18 T cell receptor beta chains listed below, sequenced in a study of T cells after yellow fever vaccination. TCRdb fed the 5' RACE reads into MiXCR, producing one record per CDR3 protein. The data show 27,000 or so distinct CDR3 sequences, with roughly 4.5% seen just once and roughly two fifths held by the top ten. The source material was PBMCs, either bulk or a sorted T-cell subset (CD4+, CD8+, memory, or dextramer-sorted; not recorded which), sampled on the day of the yellow fever booster vaccination. The receptors shown here come from a man between 18 and 29 years old who received the YFV17D yellow fever vaccine.

This clonotype was seen repeatedly, ten times or more. The chain links TRBV6-1 to TRBJ2-6; D is possibly TRBD2 (5 bases). Germline CDR1 reads MNHNS; CDR2 reads SASEGT. V was cut by 6 bases and J by 0 bases, with 15 bases left in between. The CDR3 is 17 residues long. As DNA, the CDR3 is TGTGCCAGCAGGGGAACTCAGCGGAGCTCTGGGGCCAACGTCCTGACTTTC. Amino acids: CASRGTQRSSGANVLTF.

This clonotype was recorded a few times. The V call is TRBV5-6, the J call TRBJ1-1; a weak D match, TRBD1 (6 bases). V was pared by 2 bases and J by 5 bases, with 13 bases between. Germline V CDR1 and CDR2: SGHDT, YYEEEE. This CDR3 is 14 amino acids long. CDR3 protein: CASSLRARGTEAFF. In DNA, the CDR3 is TGTGCCAGCAGCTTAAGGGCCAGGGGAACTGAAGCTTTCTTT.

This clonotype came up many times. The chain combines TRBV18 with TRBJ1-3; D not certain. The V and J ends lost 5 bases and 2 bases respectively, with 10 bases between them. CDR1 is KGHSH, CDR2 LQKENI, per germline. The CDR3 loop spans 14 amino acids. As DNA, the CDR3 is TGTGCCAGCTCAAAGTCCGCGGCTGGAAACACCATATATTTT. Translating it yields CASSKSAAGNTIYF.

This clonotype was observed at least ten times. The V and J genes are TRBV20-1 and TRBJ2-3; 7 bases fit TRBD1. V lost 3 bases and J lost 2; bases outside the gene matches: 5. In germline, CDR1 is DFQATT, CDR2 SNEGSKA (reference sequence). The CDR3 spans 14 residues. The CDR3 coding sequence is TGCAGTGCTAGTCAAGGGGGCCTCACAGATACGCAGTATTTT. As protein: CSASQGGLTDTQYF.

This clonotype was recorded many times. The J gene is TRBJ2-3, the V gene TRBV29-1, with 12 bases that match TRBD2. The ends lost 1 base at V and 1 base at J; junction bases unmatched: 3. Germline-derived CDR1 and CDR2 are SQVTM and ANQGSEA. The CDR3 consists of 16 residues. The CDR3 DNA reads TGCAGCGTTGAAGGGACTAGCGGGGCCCGCACAGATACGCAGTATTTT. Amino acid sequence: CSVEGTSGARTDTQYF.

This clonotype has a count of ten or more. This sequence joins TRBV7-7 and TRBJ2-1, with 8 bases fitting TRBD2. This CDR3 region has 14 residues. Germline CDR1 is SSHAT and CDR2 is FNYEAQ (reference sequence). Losses at the gene ends were 5 bases for V and 9 bases for J; bases not matched to a gene: 9. In DNA, the CDR3 is TGTGCCAGCAGCCGACAGCCGGGGGGGGGTGAGCAGTTCTTC. Translation: CASSRQPGGGEQFF.

By share of the sample, this clonotype is medium-sized. V usage is TRBV6-4 and J usage is TRBJ2-3; 10 bases are a match to TRBD2. The length of the CDR3 is 15 residues. V gave up 4 bases and J gave up 1 base; unmatched junction bases: 2. Germline values: CDR1 MRHNA, CDR2 SNTAGT. The CDR3 region is CASSATSGGTDTQYF. The CDR3 bases are TGTGCCAGCAGTGCAACTAGCGGGGGCACAGATACGCAGTATTTT.

This clonotype was seen at least ten times. The V gene is TRBV12-3 or TRBV12-4, the J gene TRBJ1-2; the D is unclear. Trimming shortened V by 0 bases and J by 8 bases, and 16 bases separated the two germline ends. This CDR3 spans 15 amino acids. The CDR3 loop reads CASSLANTRLRGYTF. The CDR3 region has the DNA TGTGCCAGCAGTTTAGCAAATACCCGTCTGCGGGGCTACACCTTC.

This clonotype has at least ten counts. The J gene is TRBJ1-5, the V gene TRBV7-2; D is unclear. The V gene's germline CDR1 is SGHTA and CDR2 FQGNSA. Trimming removed 4 bases from V and 3 bases from J, with 7 bases in between. The CDR3 consists of 13 residues. The CDR3 region is CASSSDYNQPQHF. The DNA of the CDR3 is TGTGCCAGCAGCTCGGACTACAATCAGCCCCAGCATTTT.

In DNA, the CDR3 is TGTGCCAGCAGCTTATCGGGGCACACTGAAGCTTTCTTT. Protein sequence: CASSLSGHTEAFF. V usage is TRBV7-3 and J usage is TRBJ1-1, with D tentatively TRBD1 (5 bases). V lost 2 bases and J lost 3, with 7 bases in between. The CDR3 consists of 13 residues. The V gene's germline CDR1 is SGHTA and CDR2 FQGTGA.

This clonotype was found many times. The rearrangement joins TRBV5-1 to TRBJ2-3; D gene unclear. This CDR3 is built from 14 residues. Germline V gives CDR1 SGHRS, CDR2 YFSETQ. Trimming cost V 2 bases and J 4 bases, with 11 bases left between them. The CDR3 DNA reads as TGCGCCAGCAGCTTCGGTAGGGTCCCAGATACGCAGTATTTT. Translation gives CASSFGRVPDTQYF. Based on the CDR3 plus reference TRBV5-1 and TRBJ2-3, the full variable domain is KAGVTQTPRYLIKTRGQQVTLSCSPISGHRSVSWYQQTPGQGLQFLFEYFSETQRNKGNFPGRFSGRQFSNSRSEMNVSTLELGDSALYLCASSFGRVPDTQYFGPGTRLTVL.

There are many counts of this clonotype. V and J are TRBV10-3 and TRBJ1-3; D uncertain. This CDR3 contains 14 residues. V was pared by 3 bases and J by 0 bases, with 6 bases between. Germline loops: CDR1 ENHRY, CDR2 SYGVKD. The CDR3 nucleotides are TGTGCCATCAGTGAAGGCGGCTCTGGAAACACCATATATTTT. Protein product: CAISEGGSGNTIYF.

The sample holds many counts of this clonotype. The J gene is TRBJ2-7, the V gene TRBV27; 7 bases agree with TRBD1. V was pared by 6 bases and J by 5 bases, with 10 bases of the junction left unmatched. Germline CDR1 reads MNHEY; CDR2 reads SMNVEV (reference sequence). The CDR3 spans 14 residues. The DNA of the CDR3 is TGTGCCAGCAGACGACAGGGCGCTGGGAACGAGCAGTACTTC. Residues: CASRRQGAGNEQYF.

This clonotype was picked up many times. The CDR3 bases are TGTGCCAGCAGTCCTGGACAGGGTAGGATGTACGAGCAGTACTTC. It is translated as CASSPGQGRMYEQYF. This sequence joins TRBV2 and TRBJ2-7, with TRBD1 matching 8 bases. This CDR3 comprises 15 residues. Germline CDR1 is SNHLY and CDR2 is FYNNEI. V lost 5 bases and J lost 4; bases outside the gene matches: 10.

This clonotype was seen repeatedly, ten times or more. The chain recombines TRBV7-6 with TRBJ2-1; D possibly corresponds to TRBD1 (5 bases). In germline, CDR1 is SGHVS, CDR2 FNYEAQ. V lost 5 bases to trimming and J lost 7 bases, with 15 bases between them. The CDR3 consists of 14 residues. The CDR3 DNA reads TGTGCCAGCAGCCCCAGGGTATCTTTGAATGAGCAGTTCTTC. Translation gives CASSPRVSLNEQFF. The complete variable domain, with remaining parts taken from reference TRBV7-6 and TRBJ2-1, reads GAGVSQSPRYKVTKRGQDVALRCDPISGHVSLYWYRQALGQGPEFLTYFNYEAQQDKSGLPNDRFSAERPEGSISTLTIQRTEQRDSAMYRCASSPRVSLNEQFFGPGTRLTVL.

This clonotype was detected a few times. The chain uses TRBV19 and TRBJ2-1; either TRBD1 or TRBD2 may supply D (5 bases each). The V and J ends lost 11 bases and 1 base respectively, with 12 bases between them. Germline assignment: CDR1 LNHDA and CDR2 SQIVND (reference sequence). The CDR3 loop spans 13 amino acids. The CDR3 region is CAVKGRSYNEQFF. The CDR3 coding sequence is TGTGCCGTAAAGGGACGATCCTACAATGAGCAGTTCTTC.

Only a few counts were recorded for this clonotype. This chain joins TRBV5-4 and TRBJ2-5; 7 bases line up with TRBD1. CDR3 length: 14 amino acids. In germline, CDR1 is SGHNT, CDR2 YYREEE (reference sequence). V gave up 4 bases and J gave up 3 bases; unmatched junction bases: 6. DNA of the CDR3: TGTGCCAGCAGCGCCGGCGGACAGGAAGAGACCCAGTACTTC. Residues: CASSAGGQEETQYF.

This clonotype has a single count. Being one base from a much bigger clone, this may be a read error. This chain joins TRBV12-3 or TRBV12-4 and TRBJ2-7; D might be TRBD1 (6 bases). The V and J ends lost 6 bases and 2 bases respectively, with 14 bases between them. The CDR3 totals 14 residues. CDR3 in DNA: TGTGCCAGCAGGTTGGGCAGGGGCACCTACGAGCAGTACTTC. This gives the protein CASRLGRGTYEQYF.